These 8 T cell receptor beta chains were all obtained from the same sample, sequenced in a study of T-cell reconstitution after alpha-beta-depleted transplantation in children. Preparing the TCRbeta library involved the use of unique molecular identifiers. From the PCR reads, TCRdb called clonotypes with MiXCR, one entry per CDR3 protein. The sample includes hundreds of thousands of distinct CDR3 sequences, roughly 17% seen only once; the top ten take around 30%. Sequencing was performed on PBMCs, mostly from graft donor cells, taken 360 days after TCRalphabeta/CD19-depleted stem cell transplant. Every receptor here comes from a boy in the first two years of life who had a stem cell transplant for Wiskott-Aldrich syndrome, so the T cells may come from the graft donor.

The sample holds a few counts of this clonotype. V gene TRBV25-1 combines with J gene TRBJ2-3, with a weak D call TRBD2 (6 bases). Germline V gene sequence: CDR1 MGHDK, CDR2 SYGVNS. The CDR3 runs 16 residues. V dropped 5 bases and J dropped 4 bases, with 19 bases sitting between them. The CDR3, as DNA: TGTGCCAGCAGTCCCCGGACTATCCTCGGGTCAGATACGCAGTATTTT. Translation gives CASSPRTILGSDTQYF.

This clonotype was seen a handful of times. The CDR3 nucleotides are TGTGCCAGCAGCCCCAGTACCTACGAGCTTTACTTC. Protein sequence: CASSPSTYELYF. This chain links TRBV7-2 with TRBJ2-7; D unresolved. CDR1 is SGHTA and CDR2 is FQGNSA in the germline V gene. Trimming took off 5 bases at V and 13 bases at J, with 18 bases between the two ends. The CDR3 loop spans 12 amino acids.

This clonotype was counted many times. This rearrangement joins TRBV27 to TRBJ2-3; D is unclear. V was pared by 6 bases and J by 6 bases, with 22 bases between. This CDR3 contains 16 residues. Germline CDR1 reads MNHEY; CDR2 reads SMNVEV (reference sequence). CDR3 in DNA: TGTGCCAGCAGCCCGGACCCAATCCCAAGAACTGATACGCAGTATTTT. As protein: CASSPDPIPRTDTQYF.

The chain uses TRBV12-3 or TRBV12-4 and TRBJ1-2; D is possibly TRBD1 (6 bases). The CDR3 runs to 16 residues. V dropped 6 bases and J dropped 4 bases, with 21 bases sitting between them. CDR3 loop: CASSLRGDRIGYGYTF. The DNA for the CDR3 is TGTGCCAGCAGCCTAAGAGGAGACAGGATCGGCTATGGCTACACCTTC.

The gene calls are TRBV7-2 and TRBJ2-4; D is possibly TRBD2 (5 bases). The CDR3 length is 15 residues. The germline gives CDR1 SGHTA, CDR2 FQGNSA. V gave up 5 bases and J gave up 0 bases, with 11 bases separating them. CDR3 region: CASSAGGPAKNIQYF. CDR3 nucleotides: TGTGCCAGCAGCGCCGGAGGTCCAGCCAAAAACATTCAGTACTTC.

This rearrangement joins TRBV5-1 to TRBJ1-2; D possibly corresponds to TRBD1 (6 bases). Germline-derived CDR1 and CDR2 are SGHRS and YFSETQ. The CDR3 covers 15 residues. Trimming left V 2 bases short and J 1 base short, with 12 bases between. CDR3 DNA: TGCGCCAGCAGCTTCGGGGACACCATTAACTATGGCTACACCTTC. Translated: CASSFGDTINYGYTF.

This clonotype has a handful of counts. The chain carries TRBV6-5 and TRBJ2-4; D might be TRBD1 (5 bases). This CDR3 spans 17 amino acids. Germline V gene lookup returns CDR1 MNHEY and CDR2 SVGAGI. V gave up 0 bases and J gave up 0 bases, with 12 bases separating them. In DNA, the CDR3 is TGTGCCAGCAGTTACTCTTGGGGCAAGGGAGCCAAAAACATTCAGTACTTC. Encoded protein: CASSYSWGKGAKNIQYF.

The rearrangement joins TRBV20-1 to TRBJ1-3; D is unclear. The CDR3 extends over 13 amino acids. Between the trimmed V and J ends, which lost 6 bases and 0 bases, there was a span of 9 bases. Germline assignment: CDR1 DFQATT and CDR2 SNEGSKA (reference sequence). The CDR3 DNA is TGCAGTGCAAGATTCTACTCTGGAAACACCATATATTTT. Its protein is CSARFYSGNTIYF.